A selection of T cell receptor beta chains follows, all from one sample in a study of response to subunit inactivated influenza vaccine. Using its own MiXCR run on the RT-PCR reads, TCRdb lists one record per CDR3 protein. The data show about 540,000 distinct CDR3 sequences, 11% to 15% seen once. The sample was PBMCs from blood, taken less than 13 days after vaccination. Every receptor here comes from a man aged 50 to 59 who received an inactivated influenza vaccine. Each CDR3 is given with its conserved first and last residue. The D gene is left open where the match is weak. Size is omitted from some rows. Given values are once, few, many or a class for expanded clones.

D	J	V	size	DNA	CDR3
.	TRBJ2-7	TRBV7-2	few	TGTGCCAGCAGCTACATCCCCTACGAGCAGTACTTC	CASSYIPYEQYF
.	TRBJ1-6	TRBV7-2	few	TGTGCCAGCAGCTTAGGCCCTCCGGGACGGTTAAATTCACCCCTCCACTTT	CASSLGPPGRLNSPLHF
.	TRBJ1-6	TRBV10-2	few	TGCGCCAGCAGTGTCTTCTTAGGAAAAATGAGCTCCTATAATTCACCCCTCCACTTT	CASSVFLGKMSSYNSPLHF
.	TRBJ1-1	TRBV3-1	.	TGTGCCAGCGGCACAAGGAGTGGGACTGAAGCTTTCTTT	CASGTRSGTEAFF
.	TRBJ2-5	TRBV7-6	.	TGTGCCAGCAGCTTAGCGAATGGCGTCATCCCTCAAGAGACCCAGTACTTC	CASSLANGVIPQETQYF
TRBD1	TRBJ2-3	TRBV5-1	few	TGCGCCAGCAGCCGGGGACAGGGTGGAGATACGCAGTATTTT	CASSRGQGGDTQYF
.	TRBJ2-7	TRBV14	few	TGTGCCAGCAGCCAAGATACGGTACCGACTAGCGAGCAGTACTTC	CASSQDTVPTSEQYF
.	TRBJ2-1	TRBV6-2/TRBV6-3	.	TGTGCCAGCAGTAACCCCCATGAGCAGTTCTTC	CASSNPHEQFF
TRBD1	TRBJ1-4	TRBV3-1	few	TGTGCCAGCACCCTCCAGGGGGCGAGCAGCGAAAAACTGTTTTTT	CASTLQGASSEKLFF
.	TRBJ1-2	TRBV7-3	.	TGTGCCAGCAGCGGAGCTTACTATGGCTACACCTTC	CASSGAYYGYTF
TRBD1	TRBJ1-4	TRBV7-2	few	TGTGCCAGCAGCCCAGGGGGACGGACTAATGAAAAACTGTTTTTT	CASSPGGRTNEKLFF
TRBD1	TRBJ2-2	TRBV20-1	.	TGCAGTGCTAGAGTGGGACAGGGGGCGGGGGAGCTGTTTTTT	CSARVGQGAGELFF
.	TRBJ1-5	TRBV10-3	many	TGTGCCATCAGTCCACAAGGGGTAGATCAGCCCCAGCATTTT	CAISPQGVDQPQHF
TRBD1	TRBJ2-5	TRBV12-3/TRBV12-4	few	TGTGCCAGCAGCTGGACAGGGTTAAAGACCCAGTACTTC	CASSWTGLKTQYF
TRBD2	TRBJ2-7	TRBV20-1	.	TGCAGTGCTGCAAAGACTAGCGGGCCCCGGGTGCAGTACTTC	CSAAKTSGPRVQYF
.	TRBJ2-7	TRBV6-2/TRBV6-3	few	TGTGCCAGCAGAGCAGGGAACCACGAGCAGTACTTC	CASRAGNHEQYF
TRBD1	TRBJ1-6	TRBV7-9	once	TGTGCTGGGTGGGACAGCAGAAATAATTCACCCCTCCACTTT	CAGWDSRNNSPLHF
.	TRBJ1-1	TRBV29-1	.	TGCAGCGTTGTCAAGGGGGGGTTTTCTGAAGCTTTCTTT	CSVVKGGFSEAFF
.	TRBJ2-3	TRBV27	few	TGTGCCAGCAACCGAGCGGATACCACAGATACGCAGTATTTT	CASNRADTTDTQYF
TRBD1	TRBJ1-1	TRBV29-1	many	TGCAGCGTTTTCCAGGGGGGCCAAGATGCTGAAGCTTTCTTT	CSVFQGGQDAEAFF
.	TRBJ2-5	TRBV5-1	.	TGCGCCAGCACTCGGGGTAGTAAGGAGACCCAGTACTTC	CASTRGSKETQYF
.	TRBJ2-2	TRBV5-6	few	TGTGCCAGCAGCTTGGCTGCCAACAAGGGGGCCGGGGAGCTGTTTTTT	CASSLAANKGAGELFF
.	TRBJ2-2	TRBV10-3	few	TGTGCCATCAGAGGAGAGGTCGCGAACACCGGGGAGCTGTTTTTT	CAIRGEVANTGELFF
TRBD1	TRBJ1-1	TRBV4-3	.	TGCGCCAGCAGCCCGCTGCCCCGGACAGGGCACACTGAAGCTTTCTTT	CASSPLPRTGHTEAFF
.	TRBJ1-2	TRBV29-1	.	TGCAGCGTTGAAGGGCAGTACTATGGCTACACCTTC	CSVEGQYYGYTF
.	TRBJ2-7	TRBV21-1	few	TGTGCCAGCAGCAGCCTGCCCGCCGGGACTCCCCGGTTCCTCCCCTACGAGCAGTACTTC	CASSSLPAGTPRFLPYEQYF
TRBD1	TRBJ2-2	TRBV3-1	.	TGTGCCAGCAGCCCGAGACAGGGGGGCACCGGGGAGCTGTTTTTT	CASSPRQGGTGELFF
TRBD2	TRBJ2-1	TRBV5-1	many	TGTGCCAGCAGCTTAGCGGGGGTCAATGAGCAGTTCTTC	CASSLAGVNEQFF
.	TRBJ2-1	TRBV7-9	.	TGTGCCAGCAGCTCCCAGACGGCCGTGGACGGTGAGCAGTTCTTC	CASSSQTAVDGEQFF
TRBD1	TRBJ2-1	TRBV14	few	TGTGCCAGCAGTCACGGCACGGGACAGTACAATGAGCAGTTCTTC	CASSHGTGQYNEQFF
.	TRBJ1-6	TRBV20-1	few	TGCAGTGCTAAATCTGGGGATAATTCACCCCTCCACTTT	CSAKSGDNSPLHF
.	TRBJ1-1	TRBV7-6	many	TGTGCCAGCAGCTCCGGACAGACTGAAGCTTTCTTT	CASSSGQTEAFF
TRBD1	TRBJ2-7	TRBV6-2/TRBV6-3	.	TGTGCCAGCAGTTCCCTGGGGACAGCGGTTTACGAGCAGTACTTC	CASSSLGTAVYEQYF
TRBD1	TRBJ2-2	TRBV29-1	few	TGCAGCGGGAGGACAGGCTCGAACACCGGGGAGCTGTTTTTT	CSGRTGSNTGELFF
.	TRBJ1-4	TRBV28	.	TGTGCCAGCAGTGTGGGACGGAAGAATGAAAAACTGTTTTTT	CASSVGRKNEKLFF
.	TRBJ2-5	TRBV7-2	many	TGTGCCAGCAGCTTATCGCAGACCCAGTACTTC	CASSLSQTQYF
.	TRBJ2-3	TRBV6-5	.	TGTGCCAGCAGTTACCGAAGCGGCTCGTCGGGGATTGGGACAGATACGCAGTATTTT	CASSYRSGSSGIGTDTQYF
TRBD2	TRBJ2-2	TRBV6-2/TRBV6-3	once	TGTGCCAGCAGTAGCTCCGGGACTAGCTGGGTGGAGCTGTTTTTT	CASSSSGTSWVELFF
TRBD1	TRBJ2-5	TRBV7-9	.	TGTGCCAGCAGCCCCCGACAGGGGCGGGAGACCCAGTACTTC	CASSPRQGRETQYF
TRBD1	TRBJ1-5	TRBV18	.	TGTGCCAGCTCCGGGACAGCCACCGGGCCCCAGCATTTT	CASSGTATGPQHF
TRBD2	TRBJ2-1	TRBV7-9	few	TGTGCCAGCGTGGGACTAGCGGGGGAATACAATGAGCAGTTCTTC	CASVGLAGEYNEQFF
.	TRBJ1-2	TRBV5-6	.	TGTGCCAGCAGCACGGGAACAGGGCCAGCTAACTATGGCTACACCTTC	CASSTGTGPANYGYTF
.	TRBJ2-7	TRBV21-1	few	TGTGCCAGCAGCAATCTAGGGGTTTCCCGCCCTAGAGAGCAGTACTTC	CASSNLGVSRPREQYF
.	TRBJ2-5	TRBV14	few	TGTGCCAGCAGCCAAGATATTGCGGGATCGCAAGAGACCCAGTACTTC	CASSQDIAGSQETQYF
.	TRBJ1-1	TRBV18	few	TGTGCCAGCTCACCCCGGGCAAGGGACACTGAAGCTTTCTTT	CASSPRARDTEAFF
TRBD1	TRBJ1-4	TRBV4-3	few	TGCGCCAGCAGCCCCGGCCCAGGGGGTGAGACTAATGAAAAACTGTTTTTT	CASSPGPGGETNEKLFF
TRBD2	TRBJ2-7	TRBV7-2	few	TGTGCCAGCAGCACTAGCGGCCTACCTGTCTACGAGCAGTACTTC	CASSTSGLPVYEQYF
.	TRBJ1-1	TRBV3-1	.	TGTGCCAGCAGCCAAGGTGGTCGGCCTGAAGCTTTCTTT	CASSQGGRPEAFF
TRBD2	TRBJ2-7	TRBV4-3	.	TGCGCCAGCAGCCTCCGACTAGCGGGAGAGTACGAGCAGTACTTC	CASSLRLAGEYEQYF
TRBD2	TRBJ2-2	TRBV24-1	few	TGTGCCACCAGCGGAGACGGTACTAGCGGGGGCGGGCGGAACACCGGGGAGCTGTTTTTT	CATSGDGTSGGGRNTGELFF
TRBD2	TRBJ2-1	TRBV7-9	.	TGTGCCAGCAGCTCTAGGTTAGCGGGAGTTTCAAATGAGCAGTTCTTC	CASSSRLAGVSNEQFF
TRBD2	TRBJ2-1	TRBV11-3	few	TGTGCCAGCAGCCCAGGGACTAATGGTGAGCAGTTCTTC	CASSPGTNGEQFF
.	TRBJ2-7	TRBV24-1	few	TGTGCCACCAGTGATTTGAAGCGTCGCGAGCAGTACTTC	CATSDLKRREQYF
TRBD2	TRBJ2-3	TRBV5-1	.	TGCGCCAGCAGCTTACAACGGACTAGCGGGGGCACAGATACGCAGTATTTT	CASSLQRTSGGTDTQYF